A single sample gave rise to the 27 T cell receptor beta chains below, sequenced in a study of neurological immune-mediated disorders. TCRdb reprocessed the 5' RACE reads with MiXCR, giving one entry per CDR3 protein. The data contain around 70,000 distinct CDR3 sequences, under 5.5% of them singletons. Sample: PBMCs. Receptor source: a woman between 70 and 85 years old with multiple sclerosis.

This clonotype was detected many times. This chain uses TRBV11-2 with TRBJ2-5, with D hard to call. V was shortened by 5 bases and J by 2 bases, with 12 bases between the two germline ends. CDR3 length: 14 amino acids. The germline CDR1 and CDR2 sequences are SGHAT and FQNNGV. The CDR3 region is CASSGNTTQETQYF. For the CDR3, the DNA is TGTGCCAGCAGCGGGAACACCACACAAGAGACCCAGTACTTC.

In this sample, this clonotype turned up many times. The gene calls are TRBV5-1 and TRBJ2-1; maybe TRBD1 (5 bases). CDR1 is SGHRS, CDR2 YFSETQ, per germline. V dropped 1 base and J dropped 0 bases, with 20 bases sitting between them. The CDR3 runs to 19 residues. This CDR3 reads CASSLRGGRGPDSYNEQFF. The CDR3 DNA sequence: TGCGCCAGCAGCTTGCGCGGCGGTAGGGGCCCTGACTCCTACAATGAGCAGTTCTTC.

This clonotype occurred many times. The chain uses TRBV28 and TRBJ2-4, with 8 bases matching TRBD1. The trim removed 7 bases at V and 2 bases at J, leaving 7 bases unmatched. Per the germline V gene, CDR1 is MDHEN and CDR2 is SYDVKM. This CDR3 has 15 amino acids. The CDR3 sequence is CASTNRGSSKNIQYF. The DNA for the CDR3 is TGTGCCAGCACAAACAGGGGGTCTTCCAAAAACATTCAGTACTTC.

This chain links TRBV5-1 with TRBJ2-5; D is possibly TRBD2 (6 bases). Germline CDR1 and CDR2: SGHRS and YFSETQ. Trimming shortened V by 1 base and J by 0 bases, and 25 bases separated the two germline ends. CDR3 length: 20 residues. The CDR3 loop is CASSLYPQIGGLTNQETQYF. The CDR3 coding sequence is TGCGCCAGCAGCTTGTATCCGCAGATAGGAGGACTAACTAACCAAGAGACCCAGTACTTC.

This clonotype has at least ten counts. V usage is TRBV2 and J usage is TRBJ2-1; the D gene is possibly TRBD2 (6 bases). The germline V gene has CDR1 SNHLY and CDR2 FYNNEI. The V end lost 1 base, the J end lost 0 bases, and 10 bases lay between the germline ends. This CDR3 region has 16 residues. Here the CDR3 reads CASSEDGRSSYNEQFF. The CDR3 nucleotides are TGTGCCAGCAGTGAAGATGGGAGGAGCTCCTACAATGAGCAGTTCTTC.

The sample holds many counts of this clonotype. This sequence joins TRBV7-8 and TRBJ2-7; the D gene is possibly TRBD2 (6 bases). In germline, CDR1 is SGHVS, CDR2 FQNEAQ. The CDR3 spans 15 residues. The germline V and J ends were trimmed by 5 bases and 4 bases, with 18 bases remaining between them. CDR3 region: CASSPGRSGGYEQYF. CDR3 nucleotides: TGTGCCAGCAGCCCGGGACGGTCCGGGGGATACGAGCAGTACTTC.

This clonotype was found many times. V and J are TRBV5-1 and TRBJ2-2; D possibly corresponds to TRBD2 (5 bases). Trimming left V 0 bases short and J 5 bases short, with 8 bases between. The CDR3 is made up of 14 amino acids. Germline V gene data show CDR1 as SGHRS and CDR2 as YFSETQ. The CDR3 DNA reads TGCGCCAGCAGCTTGGAACAGCGGACCGGGGAGCTGTTTTTT. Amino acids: CASSLEQRTGELFF.

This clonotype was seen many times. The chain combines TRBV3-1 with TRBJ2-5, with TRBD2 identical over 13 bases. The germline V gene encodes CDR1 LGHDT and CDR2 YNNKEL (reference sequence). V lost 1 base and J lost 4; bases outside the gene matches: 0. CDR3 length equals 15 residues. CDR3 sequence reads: CASSQGLAGGETQYF. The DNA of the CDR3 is TGTGCCAGCAGCCAAGGACTAGCGGGAGGAGAGACCCAGTACTTC.

The chain's CDR3 is CSTEGPSYNSPLHF. For the CDR3, the DNA is TGCAGTACCGAGGGGCCCTCCTATAATTCACCCCTCCACTTT. The rearrangement joins TRBV20-1 to TRBJ1-6; maybe TRBD1 (5 bases). The ends were cut back, 8 bases at V and 0 bases at J, with 11 bases in the middle. Per germline, CDR1 DFQATT and CDR2 SNEGSKA (reference sequence). The CDR3 has 14 residues.

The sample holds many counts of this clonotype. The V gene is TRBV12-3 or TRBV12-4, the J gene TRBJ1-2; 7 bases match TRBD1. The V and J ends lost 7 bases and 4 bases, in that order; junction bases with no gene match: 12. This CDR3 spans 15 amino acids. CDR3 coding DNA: TGTGCCAGCACCCTGGGGGACAGCCGTTCCTATGGCTACACCTTC. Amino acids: CASTLGDSRSYGYTF.

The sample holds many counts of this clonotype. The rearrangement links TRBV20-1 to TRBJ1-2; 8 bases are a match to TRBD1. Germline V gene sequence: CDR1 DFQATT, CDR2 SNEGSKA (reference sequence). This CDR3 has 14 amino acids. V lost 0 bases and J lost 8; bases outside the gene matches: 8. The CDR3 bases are TGCAGTGCTAGAGAAGGCAGGGGGCTAAGAGGCTACACCTTC. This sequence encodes CSAREGRGLRGYTF.

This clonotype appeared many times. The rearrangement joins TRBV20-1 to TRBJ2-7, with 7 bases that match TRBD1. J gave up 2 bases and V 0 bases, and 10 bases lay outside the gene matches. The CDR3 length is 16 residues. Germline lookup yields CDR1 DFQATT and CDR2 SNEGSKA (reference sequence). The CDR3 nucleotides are TGCAGTGCTAGAGAGACTCGTTGGGACAGTCCCTACGAGCAGTACTTC. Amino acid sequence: CSARETRWDSPYEQYF.

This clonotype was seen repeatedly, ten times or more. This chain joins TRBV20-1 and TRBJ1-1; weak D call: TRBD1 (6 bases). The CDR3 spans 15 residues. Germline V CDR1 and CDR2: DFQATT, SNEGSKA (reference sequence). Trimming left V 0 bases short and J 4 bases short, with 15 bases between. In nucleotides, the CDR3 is TGCAGTGCTAGAGATCTCACAGGGAGAGTCACTGAAGCTTTCTTT. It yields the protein CSARDLTGRVTEAFF.

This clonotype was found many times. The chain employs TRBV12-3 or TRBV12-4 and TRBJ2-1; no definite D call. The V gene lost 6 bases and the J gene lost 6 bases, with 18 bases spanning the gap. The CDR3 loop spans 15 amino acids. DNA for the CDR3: TGTGCCAGCAGCTCAAATAGGGTTCTACGCAATGAGCAGTTCTTC. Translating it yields CASSSNRVLRNEQFF.

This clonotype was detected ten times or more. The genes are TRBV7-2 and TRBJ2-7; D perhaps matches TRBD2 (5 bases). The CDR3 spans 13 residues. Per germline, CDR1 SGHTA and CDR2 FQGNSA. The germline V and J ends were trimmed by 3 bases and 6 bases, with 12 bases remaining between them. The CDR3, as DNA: TGTGCCAGCAGCTTGCACTCTGGAGGCGAGCAGTACTTC. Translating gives CASSLHSGGEQYF.

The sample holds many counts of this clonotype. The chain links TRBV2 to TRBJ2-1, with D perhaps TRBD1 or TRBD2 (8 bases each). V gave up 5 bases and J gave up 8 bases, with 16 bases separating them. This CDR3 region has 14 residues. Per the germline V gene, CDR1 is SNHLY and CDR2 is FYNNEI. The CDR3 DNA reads TGTGCCAGCAGTCGGACAGGGCGGGGGGATGAGCAGTTCTTC. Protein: CASSRTGRGDEQFF.

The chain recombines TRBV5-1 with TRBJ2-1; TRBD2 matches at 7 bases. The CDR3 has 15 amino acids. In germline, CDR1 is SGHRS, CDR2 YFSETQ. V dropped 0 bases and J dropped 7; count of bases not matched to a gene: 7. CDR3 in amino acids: CASSLAVSSGNEQFF. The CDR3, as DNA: TGCGCCAGCAGCTTGGCCGTATCTAGCGGTAATGAGCAGTTCTTC.

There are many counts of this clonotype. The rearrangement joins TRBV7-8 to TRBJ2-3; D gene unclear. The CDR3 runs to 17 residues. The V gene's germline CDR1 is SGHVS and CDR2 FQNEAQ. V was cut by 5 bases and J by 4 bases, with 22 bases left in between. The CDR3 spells CASSRPAPSPGADTQYF. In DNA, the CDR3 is TGTGCCAGCAGCCGCCCCGCCCCCTCACCCGGTGCAGATACGCAGTATTTT.

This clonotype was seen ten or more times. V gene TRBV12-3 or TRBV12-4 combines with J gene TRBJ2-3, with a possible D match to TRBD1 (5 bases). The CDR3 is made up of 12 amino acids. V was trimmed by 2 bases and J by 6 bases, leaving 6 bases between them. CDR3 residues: CASSLNRDTQYF. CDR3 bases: TGTGCCAGCAGTTTAAACAGGGATACGCAGTATTTT.

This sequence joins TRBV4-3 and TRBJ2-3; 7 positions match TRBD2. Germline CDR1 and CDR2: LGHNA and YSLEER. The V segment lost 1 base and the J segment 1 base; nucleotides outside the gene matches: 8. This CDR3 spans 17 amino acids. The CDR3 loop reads CASSQAPSAGGTDTQYF. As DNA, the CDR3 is TGCGCCAGCAGCCAAGCCCCCTCGGCGGGAGGCACAGATACGCAGTATTTT.

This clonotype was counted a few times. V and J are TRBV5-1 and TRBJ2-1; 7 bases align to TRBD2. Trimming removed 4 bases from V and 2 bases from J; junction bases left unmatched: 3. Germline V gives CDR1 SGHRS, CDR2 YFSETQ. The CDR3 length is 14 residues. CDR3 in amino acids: CASSVAGAYNEQFF. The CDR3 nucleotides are TGCGCCAGCAGCGTTGCGGGAGCCTACAATGAGCAGTTCTTC. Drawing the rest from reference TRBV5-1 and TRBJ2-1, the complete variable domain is KAGVTQTPRYLIKTRGQQVTLSCSPISGHRSVSWYQQTPGQGLQFLFEYFSETQRNKGNFPGRFSGRQFSNSRSEMNVSTLELGDSALYLCASSVAGAYNEQFFGPGTRLTVL.

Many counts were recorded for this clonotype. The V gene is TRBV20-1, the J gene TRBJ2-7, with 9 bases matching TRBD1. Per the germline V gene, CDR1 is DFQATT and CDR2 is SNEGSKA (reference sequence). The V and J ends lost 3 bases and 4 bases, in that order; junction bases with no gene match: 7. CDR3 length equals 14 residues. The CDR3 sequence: CSARADRGNYEQYF. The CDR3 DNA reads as TGCAGTGCTAGGGCAGACAGGGGGAATTACGAGCAGTACTTC.

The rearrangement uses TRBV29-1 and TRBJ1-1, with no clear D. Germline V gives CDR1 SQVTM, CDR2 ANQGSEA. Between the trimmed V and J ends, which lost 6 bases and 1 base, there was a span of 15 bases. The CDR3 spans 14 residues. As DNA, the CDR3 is TGCAGCGTCTCGGAGGGTTCAGGGAACACTGAAGCTTTCTTT. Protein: CSVSEGSGNTEAFF.

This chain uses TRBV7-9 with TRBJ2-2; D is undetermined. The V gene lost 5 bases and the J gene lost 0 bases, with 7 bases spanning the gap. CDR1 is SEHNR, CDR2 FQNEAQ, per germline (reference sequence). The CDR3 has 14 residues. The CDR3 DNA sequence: TGTGCCAGCAGCCCAGAATCGAACACCGGGGAGCTGTTTTTT. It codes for CASSPESNTGELFF.

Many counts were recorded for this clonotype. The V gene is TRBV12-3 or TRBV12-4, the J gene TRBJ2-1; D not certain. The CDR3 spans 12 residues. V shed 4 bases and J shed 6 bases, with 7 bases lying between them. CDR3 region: CASSSSPNEQFF. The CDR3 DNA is TGTGCCAGCAGTTCAAGCCCCAATGAGCAGTTCTTC.

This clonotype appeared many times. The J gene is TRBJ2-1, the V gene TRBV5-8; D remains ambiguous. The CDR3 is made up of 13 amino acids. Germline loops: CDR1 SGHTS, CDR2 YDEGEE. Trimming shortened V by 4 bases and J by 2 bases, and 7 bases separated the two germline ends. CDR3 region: CASSPSTYNEQFF. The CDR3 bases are TGTGCCAGCAGCCCCTCAACCTACAATGAGCAGTTCTTC.

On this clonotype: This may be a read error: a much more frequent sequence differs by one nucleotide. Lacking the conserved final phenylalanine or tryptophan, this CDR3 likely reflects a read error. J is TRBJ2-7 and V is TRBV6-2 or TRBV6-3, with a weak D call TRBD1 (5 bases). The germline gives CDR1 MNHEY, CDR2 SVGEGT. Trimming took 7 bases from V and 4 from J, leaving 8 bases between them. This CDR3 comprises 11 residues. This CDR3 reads CASTQGYEQYI. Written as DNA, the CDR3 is TGTGCCAGCACCCAGGGATACGAGCAGTACATC.